Following are 21 T cell receptor beta chains from one sample sequenced in a study of blood T cell repertoires in COVID-19. Sequencing used immunoSEQ multiplex PCR; TCRdb keeps in-frame clones, though not all of them. The sample shows around 99,000 clones, roughly 90% of them seen only once. Sequenced material: peripheral blood. These receptor sequences come from a man aged 35 to 55 with active or convalescent COVID-19.

This clone was recorded only once. The V call is TRBV7-3, the J call TRBJ2-1; TRBD1 agrees at 10 bases. The V segment lost 6 bases and the J segment 1 base; nucleotides outside the gene matches: 0. The CDR3 totals 14 residues. Germline-derived CDR1 and CDR2 are SGHTA and FQGTGA. CDR3 bases: TGTGCCAGCAGGGGACAGGGGTCCTACAATGAGCAGTTCTTC. Translating it yields CASRGQGSYNEQFF. Based on the CDR3 plus reference TRBV7-3 and TRBJ2-1, the full variable domain is GAGVSQTPSNKVTEKGKYVELRCDPISGHTALYWYRQSLGQGPEFLIYFQGTGAADDSGLPNDRFFAVRPEGSVSTLKIQRTERGDSAVYLCASRGQGSYNEQFFGPGTRLTVL.

This chain links TRBV5-1 with TRBJ2-3; the match to TRBD1 covers 7 bases. The V segment lost 4 bases and the J segment 4 bases; nucleotides outside the gene matches: 9. Germline values: CDR1 SGHRS, CDR2 YFSETQ. This CDR3 spans 15 amino acids. The CDR3 region has the DNA TGCGCCAGCAGCCTGACAGGGCTGTCCTCAGATACGCAGTATTTT. It specifies CASSLTGLSSDTQYF. Using reference TRBV5-1 and TRBJ2-3 for the parts outside the CDR3, the full variable domain is KAGVTQTPRYLIKTRGQQVTLSCSPISGHRSVSWYQQTPGQGLQFLFEYFSETQRNKGNFPGRFSGRQFSNSRSEMNVSTLELGDSALYLCASSLTGLSSDTQYFGPGTRLTVL.

The CDR3 coding sequence is TGTGCCTGGAGTAGGACAGGGGGCTGGACTGAAGCTTTCTTT. This translates into CAWSRTGGWTEAFF. The chain recombines TRBV30 with TRBJ1-1, with TRBD1 identical over 11 bases. The germline V gene encodes CDR1 GTSNPN and CDR2 SVGIG (reference sequence). V trimming: 2 bases; J trimming: 5 bases; junction bases outside the gene matches: 4. There are 14 residues in the CDR3.

The chain links TRBV6-2 or TRBV6-3 to TRBJ2-7, with D uncertain. Trimming left V 0 bases short and J 3 bases short, with 9 bases between. The CDR3 has 14 residues. The germline V gene has CDR1 MNHEY and CDR2 SVGEGT. CDR3 protein: CASSYSTTDYEQYF. The CDR3 bases are TGTGCCAGCAGTTACTCGACGACTGACTACGAGCAGTACTTC.

The gene calls are TRBV5-1 and TRBJ2-1, with 11 bases aligning to TRBD2. The V and J ends lost 4 bases and 0 bases, in that order; junction bases with no gene match: 15. This CDR3 contains 20 residues. The germline V gene encodes CDR1 SGHRS and CDR2 YFSETQ. The DNA for the CDR3 is TGCGCCAGCAGCCCCGGGGGGCTAGCGGGAGGCCTTAGCTCCTACAATGAGCAGTTCTTC. This translates into CASSPGGLAGGLSSYNEQFF. The full variable domain, completed using reference TRBV5-1 and TRBJ2-1, is KAGVTQTPRYLIKTRGQQVTLSCSPISGHRSVSWYQQTPGQGLQFLFEYFSETQRNKGNFPGRFSGRQFSNSRSEMNVSTLELGDSALYLCASSPGGLAGGLSSYNEQFFGPGTRLTVL.

The V gene is TRBV28, the J gene TRBJ1-2; 8 positions agree with TRBD1. The CDR3 is 12 amino acids. V shed 11 bases and J 4 bases; nucleotides not matched to a gene: 6. In germline, CDR1 is MDHEN, CDR2 SYDVKM. CDR3 protein: CAGRTGTYGYTF. In nucleotides, the CDR3 is TGTGCCGGGAGGACAGGGACCTATGGCTACACCTTC.

The CDR3 bases are TGCAGCGTTTTGTGGGAGTCCTACGAGCAGTACTTC. Its protein product is CSVLWESYEQYF. The chain combines TRBV29-1 with TRBJ2-7, with D perhaps TRBD2 (5 bases). V lost 5 bases to trimming and J lost 1 base, with 9 bases between them. The CDR3 covers 12 residues. Germline V gene lookup returns CDR1 SQVTM and CDR2 ANQGSEA.

This CDR3 reads CASSPQSNFQGAQPQHF. DNA of the CDR3: TGTGCCAGCTCACCACAATCTAATTTTCAGGGCGCTCAGCCCCAGCATTTT. The V and J genes are TRBV18 and TRBJ1-5, with D maybe TRBD1 (5 bases). CDR1 KGHSH and CDR2 LQKENI come from the germline V gene. V was trimmed by 1 base and J by 6 bases, leaving 19 bases between them. The CDR3 loop spans 17 amino acids.

The chain employs TRBV19 and TRBJ1-5; perhaps TRBD1 as D (6 bases). Trimming removed 5 bases from V and 0 bases from J, with 11 bases in between. The CDR3 contains 15 residues. Looked up from germline, CDR1 is LNHDA and CDR2 is SQIVND (reference sequence). The CDR3 here is CASSWTAYSNQPQHF. As DNA, the CDR3 is TGTGCCAGTAGTTGGACAGCATATAGCAATCAGCCCCAGCATTTT.

V is TRBV7-2 and J is TRBJ2-7; 8 bases match TRBD1. There are 14 residues in the CDR3. Germline CDR1 SGHTA, CDR2 FQGNSA. The junction had 3 bases not matched to a gene; V was cut back by 1 base and J by 4 bases. The CDR3 reads CASSLERTGYEQYF. The DNA of the CDR3 is TGTGCCAGCAGCTTAGAGAGGACAGGGTACGAGCAGTACTTC.

This sequence joins TRBV6-4 and TRBJ2-1; 9 bases fit TRBD2. This CDR3 has 16 residues. V lost 6 bases, J lost 0 bases, and 6 bases stayed unmatched. From germline, CDR1 is MRHNA and CDR2 SNTAGT. CDR3: CASRRPSGVSYNEQFF. The DNA of the CDR3 is TGTGCCAGCAGAAGACCTAGCGGGGTCTCCTACAATGAGCAGTTCTTC.

V and J are TRBV7-8 and TRBJ2-1; TRBD2 might be the D (6 bases). The CDR3 loop spans 14 amino acids. V dropped 5 bases and J dropped 13 bases, with 21 bases sitting between them. In germline, CDR1 is SGHVS, CDR2 FQNEAQ. CDR3 sequence (DNA): TGTGCCAGCAGCCCCAACCCCCGTAGCGGCACTCAGTTCTTC. Residues: CASSPNPRSGTQFF.

The rearrangement uses TRBV9 and TRBJ1-1, with 7 bases matching TRBD1. There are 15 residues in the CDR3. The J segment lost 4 bases and the V segment lost 4 bases, leaving 10 bases of the junction unmatched. Germline CDR1 is SGDLS and CDR2 is YYNGEE. The chain's CDR3 is CASSPPTGDFTEAFF. CDR3 bases: TGTGCCAGCAGCCCCCCAACAGGGGATTTCACTGAAGCTTTCTTT.

In this sample, this clone turned up once. The chain joins TRBV11-2 to TRBJ1-1; unclear D gene. V lost 4 bases to trimming and J lost 0 bases, with 15 bases between them. Per germline, CDR1 SGHAT and CDR2 FQNNGV. The CDR3 is made up of 16 amino acids. The CDR3 DNA follows: TGTGCCAGCAGCTCGCGTTACAGTACGATGAACACTGAAGCTTTCTTT. As protein: CASSSRYSTMNTEAFF.

This sequence joins TRBV28 and TRBJ1-5; TRBD1 matches 9 bases. The CDR3 has 17 amino acids. J lost 7 bases, V lost 3 bases, and 13 bases had no gene match. Germline V gene data show CDR1 as MDHEN and CDR2 as SYDVKM. The DNA for the CDR3 is TGTGCCAGCAGTTTTGTGGGACAGGGAAGTAAGGGCCAGCCCCAGCATTTT. It is translated as CASSFVGQGSKGQPQHF. Looking up the rest from reference TRBV28 and TRBJ1-5 gives the full variable domain: DVKVTQSSRYLVKRTGEKVFLECVQDMDHENMFWYRQDPGLGLRLIYFSYDVKMKEKGDIPEGYSVSREKKERFSLILESASTNQTSMYLCASSFVGQGSKGQPQHFGDGTRLSIL.

V gene TRBV25-1 combines with J gene TRBJ1-2, with TRBD1 matching 9 bases. The ends lost 2 bases at V and 5 bases at J; junction bases unmatched: 3. CDR3 length: 14 amino acids. The germline V gene has CDR1 MGHDK and CDR2 SYGVNS. In DNA, the CDR3 is TGTGCCAGCAGTGAACTCGGACAGGGGTATGGCTACACCTTC. This translates into CASSELGQGYGYTF.

The chain carries TRBV4-2 and TRBJ2-7, with D perhaps matching TRBD1 (6 bases). In germline, CDR1 is LGHNA, CDR2 YNFKEQ. Trimming took 0 bases from V and 1 from J, leaving 7 bases between them. CDR3 length equals 14 residues. As DNA, the CDR3 is TGTGCCAGCAGCCAAGAAGGGGGATCCTACGAGCAGTACTTC. Its protein product is CASSQEGGSYEQYF.

This chain uses TRBV3-1 (or the pseudogene TRBV3-2) with TRBJ1-4, with 7 bases fitting TRBD1. With V trimmed by 8 bases and J by 3 bases, 9 bases remained unmatched. This CDR3 has 15 residues. Germline loops: CDR1 LGHDT, CDR2 YNNKEL (reference sequence). The CDR3 sequence is CASQIATGSNEKLFF. DNA for the CDR3: TGTGCCAGCCAGATAGCGACAGGGTCTAATGAAAAACTGTTTTTT.

V and J are TRBV27 and TRBJ2-5; D not certain. The CDR3 is made up of 13 amino acids. Germline V gives CDR1 MNHEY, CDR2 SMNVEV (reference sequence). Trimming removed 4 bases from V and 3 bases from J, with 9 bases in between. In DNA, the CDR3 is TGTGCCAGCAGTTCCACTATGGAAGAGACCCAGTACTTC. Residues: CASSSTMEETQYF.

V and J are TRBV2 and TRBJ2-1; TRBD2 matches 13 bases. Germline CDR1 reads SNHLY; CDR2 reads FYNNEI. The V and J ends lost 6 bases and 8 bases, in that order; junction bases with no gene match: 7. The CDR3 totals 15 residues. CDR3 sequence reads: CASRAGTSGTHEQFF. In DNA, the CDR3 is TGTGCCAGCAGGGCCGGGACTAGCGGGACCCATGAGCAGTTCTTC.

This chain links TRBV7-8 with TRBJ1-2; D not certain. Germline-derived CDR1 and CDR2 are SGHVS and FQNEAQ. This CDR3 region has 14 residues. The V end was cut by 1 base, the J end by 5 bases, with 11 bases between. The chain's CDR3 is CASSLGPSKYGYTF. CDR3 coding DNA: TGTGCCAGCAGCTTAGGGCCCAGTAAATATGGCTACACCTTC.